This T cell receptor (beta chain) is from a study of T cell repertoires in cytomegalovirus infection. The germline CDR1 and CDR2 sequences are SGHVS and FQNEAQ. The length of the CDR3 is 14 residues. V gave up 1 base and J gave up 3 bases, with 10 bases separating them. This clonotype occurred many times. TCRdb ran MiXCR on the reads and lists one entry per CDR3 protein. The repertoire holds approximately 250,000 distinct CDR3 sequences, with over 8% as singletons. Input material: PBMCs. The genes are TRBV7-8 and TRBJ2-7; D not resolved. The sequence was collected from a human donor in good health (CMV status not recorded). Some clones in this sample may be carry-over from other donors' samples. CDR3 coding DNA: TGTGCCAGCAGCTTAGAGTCGGGCGGCTACGAGCAGTACTTC. Protein sequence: CASSLESGGYEQYF. The full variable domain, rest sourced from reference TRBV7-8 and TRBJ2-7, is GAGVSQSPRYKVAKRGQDVALRCDPISGHVSLFWYQQALGQGPEFLTYFQNEAQLDKSGLPSDRFFAERPEGSVSTLKIQRTQQEDSAVYLCASSLESGGYEQYFGPGTRLTVT.